Each of the 32 T cell receptor beta chains below was sequenced from the same sample in a study of Graves' ophthalmopathy and Graves' hyperthyroidism. RNA transcripts served as template for amplifying TCR beta CDR3 sequences. HTBI primers served in a first-round RT-PCR, which a second-round multiplex PCR followed. TCRdb independently ran MiXCR on the multiplex PCR reads; one entry per CDR3 protein. The sample lists about 700,000 distinct CDR3 sequences; roughly 41% were seen once. The sample taken for sequencing was peripheral blood. These TCRs come from an adult man with Graves' ophthalmopathy.

The V gene is TRBV2, the J gene TRBJ2-2, with 7 bases fitting TRBD2. Germline CDR1 and CDR2: SNHLY and FYNNEI. The ends lost 5 bases at V and 2 bases at J; junction bases unmatched: 2. The CDR3 has 14 amino acids. CDR3 in DNA: TGTGCCAGCAGTCGGGACTACAACACCGGGGAGCTGTTTTTT. Residues: CASSRDYNTGELFF.

This sequence joins TRBV20-1 and TRBJ1-6; D possibly corresponds to TRBD1 (6 bases). Germline CDR1 DFQATT, CDR2 SNEGSKA (reference sequence). The CDR3 runs 14 residues. Trimming pared 5 bases from V and 7 bases from J, leaving 15 bases between. CDR3 loop: CSADLGGRNSPLHF. The CDR3, as DNA: TGCAGTGCTGACCTCGGGGGGCGGAATTCACCCCTCCACTTT.

There are many counts of this clonotype. The V call is TRBV20-1, the J call TRBJ2-7; 8 bases match TRBD2. CDR3 length: 12 residues. V lost 6 bases, J lost 2 bases, and 3 bases stayed unmatched. CDR1 and CDR2 (germline): DFQATT, SNEGSKA (reference sequence). In DNA, the CDR3 is TGCAGTGCGACCGGGAGGGCCTACGAGCAGTACTTC. This codes for CSATGRAYEQYF.

The chain carries TRBV29-1 and TRBJ2-7; D is possibly TRBD1 (5 bases). The CDR3 extends over 12 amino acids. Trimming removed 6 bases at V and 4 bases at J, with 13 bases between. Germline V gives CDR1 SQVTM, CDR2 ANQGSEA. The CDR3 DNA reads as TGCAGCGTCCCTGGGGCAGGATACGAGCAGTACTTC. This codes for CSVPGAGYEQYF.

The chain links TRBV7-9 to TRBJ2-5; D gene unclear. Per the germline V gene, CDR1 is SEHNR and CDR2 is FQNEAQ (reference sequence). CDR3 size: 10 residues. V dropped 5 bases and J dropped 7 bases, with 5 bases sitting between them. This chain's CDR3 is CASSVVTQYF. CDR3 in DNA: TGTGCCAGCAGCGTAGTGACCCAGTACTTC.

The V gene is TRBV20-1, the J gene TRBJ2-7; D remains ambiguous. This CDR3 spans 13 amino acids. CDR1 DFQATT and CDR2 SNEGSKA come from the germline V gene (reference sequence). V was clipped by 2 bases and J by 2 bases, with 10 bases between them. CDR3 nucleotide sequence: TGCAGTGCTAGAACCAGCGCCACCTACGAGCAGTACGTC. Encoded protein: CSARTSATYEQYV.

Turning to this clonotype: Given a much more abundant clone one base away, this may be a read error. The CDR3 ends on some other residue instead of the conserved phenylalanine or tryptophan, so this is likely a read error. V gene TRBV5-4 combines with J gene TRBJ1-3; D uncertain. Per germline, CDR1 SGHNT and CDR2 YYREEE (reference sequence). This CDR3 comprises 13 residues. V was shortened by 4 bases and J by 0 bases, with 5 bases between the two germline ends. CDR3: CASSPPSGNTIYC. In DNA, the CDR3 is TGTGCCAGCAGCCCACCCTCTGGAAACACCATATATTGT.

This clonotype was picked up a small number of times. The chain is built from TRBV7-2 and TRBJ1-4; D is possibly TRBD1 (6 bases). V was trimmed by 5 bases and J by 3 bases, leaving 16 bases between them. The CDR3 covers 16 residues. Germline V CDR1 and CDR2: SGHTA, FQGNSA. CDR3 in amino acids: CASSPRGFRANEKLFF. CDR3 DNA: TGTGCCAGCAGCCCCAGGGGATTTAGAGCTAATGAAAAACTGTTTTTT.

A remark on this clonotype: With a much larger clone just one base away, this may be a read error. The rearrangement links TRBV11-1 to TRBJ1-1, with TRBD1 identical over 9 bases. The CDR3 sequence is 13 residues long. Germline CDR1 is SGHAT and CDR2 is FQDESV (reference sequence). Here the CDR3 DNA reads TGTGCCAGCAGCTTAATGGGACAGGGATTGGCTTCCTTT. Translated: CASSLMGQGLASF. Looking up the rest from reference TRBV11-1 and TRBJ1-1 gives the full variable domain: EAEVAQSPRYKITEKSQAVAFWCDPISGHATLYWYRQILGQGPELLVQFQDESVVDDSQLPKDRFSAERLKGVDSTLKIQPAELGDSAMYLCASSLMGQGLASFGQGTRLTVV.

This clonotype came up a few times. The chain employs TRBV11-1 and TRBJ2-5, with 13 bases fitting TRBD2. The CDR3 totals 20 residues. The V segment lost 3 bases and the J segment 0 bases; nucleotides outside the gene matches: 13. The V gene's germline CDR1 is SGHAT and CDR2 FQDESV (reference sequence). CDR3 loop: CASSFSRTSGRARHQETQYF. The CDR3 DNA sequence: TGTGCCAGCAGCTTTTCCCGCACTAGCGGGAGGGCCAGACACCAAGAGACCCAGTACTTC.

This clonotype occurred a few times. The V and J genes are TRBV7-3 and TRBJ1-2, with D possibly TRBD1 on 5 matching bases. With 4 bases removed from V and 8 bases from J, the gap between germline ends came to 17 bases. The germline gives CDR1 SGHTA, CDR2 FQGTGA. The CDR3 loop spans 14 amino acids. CDR3 in DNA: TGTGCCAGCAGCTCTGGAGGTCTGGGGGGGGGCTACACCTTC. As protein: CASSSGGLGGGYTF.

This clonotype showed up many times. The CDR3 nucleotides are TGTGCCAGTAGTATCTCGGGCTACGAGCAGTACTTC. It yields the protein CASSISGYEQYF. V usage is TRBV19 and J usage is TRBJ2-7; D is undetermined. Trimming removed 3 bases at V and 3 bases at J, with 6 bases between. In germline, CDR1 is LNHDA, CDR2 SQIVND (reference sequence). The CDR3 totals 12 residues.

The chain couples TRBV6-6 to TRBJ2-5; TRBD2 is a possible D gene (6 bases). The ends were cut back, 2 bases at V and 5 bases at J, with 12 bases in the middle. CDR3 size: 14 residues. Germline values: CDR1 MNHNY, CDR2 SVGAGI (reference sequence). CDR3 sequence: CASSYDGGVETQYF. The CDR3 DNA reads TGTGCCAGCAGTTACGACGGGGGAGTGGAGACCCAGTACTTC.

CDR3 sequence reads: CSALSGDTQYF. The CDR3 region has the DNA TGCAGCGCGCTCTCGGGGGATACGCAGTATTTT. The gene calls are TRBV29-1 and TRBJ2-3; tentatively, D is TRBD2 (5 bases). In germline, CDR1 is SQVTM, CDR2 ANQGSEA. This CDR3 region has 11 residues. Trimming pared 7 bases from V and 6 bases from J, leaving 11 bases between.

This clonotype was found a few times. One junction end does not reproduce the germline sequence, and a read error may be involved. V and J are TRBV10-2 and TRBJ2-7, with D possibly called TRBD1 or TRBD2 (5 bases each). CDR1 and CDR2 from the germline V gene are WSHSY and SAAADI. The CDR3 spans 13 residues. CDR3 residues: CASRGTYSHEQYF. The CDR3 DNA reads as TGCGCCAGCAGGGGGACCTACTCCCACGAGCAGTACTTC.

The V gene is TRBV29-1, the J gene TRBJ2-7; 7 nucleotides line up with TRBD2. The CDR3 is made up of 15 amino acids. Unmatched junction bases numbered 13, after V lost 7 bases and J lost 1 base. CDR1 is SQVTM, CDR2 ANQGSEA, per germline. The CDR3 region has the DNA TGCAGCGCCGACGGGGGGACTACACCTTCCTACGAGCAGTACTTC. It translates to CSADGGTTPSYEQYF.

The chain joins TRBV20-1 to TRBJ1-3; 11 bases line up with TRBD1. The germline gives CDR1 DFQATT, CDR2 SNEGSKA (reference sequence). Trimming removed 0 bases from V and 2 bases from J; junction bases left unmatched: 6. The CDR3 length is 17 residues. The CDR3 bases are TGCAGTGCTAGAGAGGGGACAGGGGGATCCCCTGGAAACACCATATATTTT. This encodes CSAREGTGGSPGNTIYF.

This clonotype appeared many times. The chain has TRBV15 and TRBJ1-2; D call uncertain. Germline V lookup: CDR1 LNHNV, CDR2 YYDKDF (reference sequence). The CDR3 is 15 residues long. V dropped 2 bases and J dropped 2 bases, with 12 bases sitting between them. The CDR3 DNA reads TGTGCCACCAGCAGACGACCGCGGGTCAACTATGGCTACACCTTC. It is translated as CATSRRPRVNYGYTF.

In this sample, this clonotype turned up once. The junction shows a germline mismatch at one end, possibly a read error. The chain carries TRBV2 and TRBJ2-7; 7 bases map to TRBD1. The J call could be wrong; TRBJ2-1 is a better fit for the DNA end. The CDR3 runs to 12 residues. Germline V gene data show CDR1 as SNHLY and CDR2 as FYNNEI. CDR3 DNA sequence: TGTGCCAGCAGCGAAGACAGGGAGAAGCAGTTCTTC. Translation gives CASSEDREKQFF.

This chain joins TRBV24-1 and TRBJ1-5, with D maybe TRBD1 (5 bases). V was pared by 9 bases and J by 11 bases, with 25 bases between. CDR3 length: 15 residues. CDR1 and CDR2 from the germline V gene are KGHDR and SFDVKD. The CDR3 DNA is TGTGCCACCGGGGAGCGGGCAGGGATAGGAGAGACCCAGCATTTT. Its protein is CATGERAGIGETQHF.

This clonotype was detected many times. The chain combines TRBV20-1 with TRBJ1-1; the D is unclear. V was trimmed by 3 bases and J by 4 bases, leaving 18 bases between them. CDR1 and CDR2 from the germline V gene are DFQATT and SNEGSKA (reference sequence). The CDR3 consists of 15 residues. CDR3 in amino acids: CSARTTLWVGTEAFF. In DNA, the CDR3 is TGCAGTGCTAGGACGACTCTTTGGGTAGGCACTGAAGCTTTCTTT.

CDR3 in DNA: TGTGCCAGCACCCGATCAAGCGGGAACTACAATGAGCAGTACTTC. Amino acid sequence: CASTRSSGNYNEQYF. The chain is built from TRBV7-9 and TRBJ2-7; 7 bases are shared with TRBD2. With 7 bases clipped from V and 7 bases from J, the junction kept 16 bases outside the gene matches. Germline lookup yields CDR1 SEHNR and CDR2 FQNEAQ (reference sequence). This CDR3 region has 15 residues.

The CDR3 loop is CASGLRNTEAFF. The CDR3 DNA sequence: TGTGCCAGCGGCCTCAGGAACACTGAAGCTTTCTTT. This chain links TRBV7-6 with TRBJ1-1; D ambiguous. The V gene lost 8 bases and the J gene lost 1 base, with 8 bases spanning the gap. The CDR3 length is 12 residues. Germline CDR1 is SGHVS and CDR2 is FNYEAQ.

For this clonotype: Given the absence of the conserved phenylalanine or tryptophan at the CDR3 end, a read error is likely. No DNA is shown, since the ends of the CDR3 on it are uncertain; the CDR3 is the one TCRdb lists. The rearrangement links TRBV7-9 to TRBJ1-2; the table's D call, TRBD1, has no DNA check behind it. The germline gives CDR1 SEHNR, CDR2 FQNEAQ (reference sequence). The CDR3 comprises 17 residues, both ends counted. CDR3 protein: CASSFPGQGAITMATPS.

The table lists this clonotype with a few counts. The chain employs TRBV5-8 and TRBJ1-6, with TRBD1 matching 11 bases. Germline V gives CDR1 SGHTS, CDR2 YDEGEE. The CDR3 sequence is 16 residues long. V shed 4 bases and J 6 bases; nucleotides not matched to a gene: 6. The CDR3 DNA reads as TGTGCCAGCAGCAGAAGGGACAGGGGGGTTAATTCACCCCTCCACTTT. It codes for CASSRRDRGVNSPLHF. Variable domain in full (rest from reference TRBV5-8 and TRBJ1-6): EAGVTQSPTHLIKTRGQQATLRCSPISGHTSVYWYQQALGLGLQFLLWYDEGEERNRGNFPPRFSGRQFPNYSSELNVNALELEDSALYLCASSRRDRGVNSPLHFGNGTRLTVT.

This clonotype appeared many times. This chain links TRBV24-1 with TRBJ1-5; 10 nucleotides line up with TRBD1. Germline trimming cut 4 bases from V and 3 bases from J; bases unmatched to any gene: 5. CDR1 is KGHDR and CDR2 is SFDVKD in the germline V gene. The CDR3 covers 16 residues. The CDR3 sequence: CATSDPGTGDNQPQHF. CDR3 nucleotides: TGTGCCACCAGTGACCCAGGGACAGGGGACAATCAGCCCCAGCATTTT.

The rearrangement joins TRBV29-1 to TRBJ2-7; 8 nucleotides line up with TRBD1. Trimming at V came to 7 bases and at J to 2 bases, leaving 7 bases not matched to a gene. The CDR3 has 13 residues. CDR1 and CDR2 (germline): SQVTM, ANQGSEA. DNA of the CDR3: TGCAGCGGGGTAAGGACAGGGACCTACGAGCAGTACTTC. Protein product: CSGVRTGTYEQYF.

This chain connects TRBV24-1 to TRBJ2-7, with D possibly TRBD2 on 5 matching bases. The CDR3 contains 14 residues. Trimming stripped 10 bases from V and 0 bases from J, with 15 bases between. Germline CDR1 is KGHDR and CDR2 is SFDVKD. In DNA form, the CDR3 reads TGTGCCACTATGCCCCGCCGGGGCTCCTACGAGCAGTACTTC. The encoded protein is CATMPRRGSYEQYF.

This clonotype was seen more than once but under ten times. The V and J genes are TRBV10-3 and TRBJ2-2; D ambiguous. V lost 4 bases and J lost 7, with 7 bases in between. Per the germline V gene, CDR1 is ENHRY and CDR2 is SYGVKD. The CDR3 covers 12 residues. The CDR3 DNA follows: TGTGCCATCAGTGTCCGTGGCGGGGAGCTGTTTTTT. It translates to CAISVRGGELFF.

This clonotype came up once. The V gene is TRBV11-2, the J gene TRBJ1-1, with D perhaps TRBD1 (6 bases). The ends were cut back, 6 bases at V and 8 bases at J, with 16 bases in the middle. The germline V gene has CDR1 SGHAT and CDR2 FQNNGV. The CDR3 is made up of 13 amino acids. This CDR3 is CASSYGRGGEAFF. The CDR3 coding sequence is TGTGCCAGCAGTTACGGCAGGGGAGGGGAAGCTTTCTTT.

J is TRBJ2-5 and V is TRBV4-2; weak D call: TRBD1 (6 bases). V was trimmed by 4 bases and J by 2 bases, leaving 17 bases between them. This CDR3 comprises 16 residues. Germline loops: CDR1 LGHNA, CDR2 YNFKEQ. CDR3 amino acids: CASSLSSGAIQETQYF. CDR3 bases: TGTGCCAGCAGCCTCTCGTCAGGGGCGATTCAAGAGACCCAGTACTTC.

Comment on this clonotype: The junction and the germline gene differ at one end; a read error may be behind it. The chain has TRBV9 and TRBJ1-1; perhaps TRBD1 as D (6 bases). Germline V gene sequence: CDR1 SGDLS, CDR2 YYNGEE. The CDR3 runs to 17 residues. The CDR3 protein is CAGSAHGGGRGNTEAFF. CDR3 bases: TGTGCCGGCAGCGCCCACGGAGGGGGGCGTGGGAACACTGAAGCTTTCTTT. The whole variable domain, remainder taken from reference TRBV9 and TRBJ1-1, is DSGVTQTPKHLITATGQRVTLRCSPRSGDLSVYWYQQSLDQGLQFLIQYYNGEERAKGNILERFSAQQFPDLHSELNLSSLELGDSALYFCAGSAHGGGRGNTEAFFGQGTRLTVV.